The source of this T cell receptor (beta chain) is a study of blood T cell repertoires in COVID-19. Study-wide context: Samples representing acute and convalescent COVID-19 were sourced from the United States, Italy and Spain. Sources were T cells, B-cell-depleted T cells, or PBMCs; the material itself was cDNA or gDNA.

V lost 7 bases and J lost 1, with 16 bases in between. The CDR3 sequence is 15 residues long. CDR1 is LNHDA and CDR2 is SQIVND in the germline V gene (reference sequence). As originally analysed: Estimates of nucleated cell counts were drawn from the amplification of reference gene primers. Sequencing was performed with immunoSEQ multiplex PCR; in TCRdb, only in-frame clones are kept and a portion is missing. V and J calls and clone size come straight from that table; D and trimming were deduced from the DNA. The sample consists of over 40,000 clones, roughly 90% of them appearing once. Sequencing input: peripheral blood. The chain recombines TRBV19 with TRBJ1-1, with D uncertain. This TCR was recovered from a woman over 75 with acute or convalescent COVID-19. CDR3: CASTATSVRNTEAFF. Here the CDR3 DNA reads TGTGCCAGTACCGCGACTAGCGTTAGGAACACTGAAGCTTTCTTT.